This entry describes one TCR beta chain. Its specific antigen is unknown. Within one base of it there is no much larger clone, and no base qualities were kept. The sample belongs to a study of early T cells in non-severe SARS-CoV-2 infection (dated by TCRdb to the early 2020s). Describing the broader study: TCR sequencing used bulk RNA from unsorted whole blood, so alpha and beta chains could not be paired.

Points the paper makes about the study in general: VDJdb matching was skewed toward anti-spike CD8 responses and likely underestimated virus-specific expansions, missing private and CD4 specificities.

Receptor amplification or capture employed 5' RACE. The sequencer was a NextSeq 500. To correct for sequencing error and PCR bias, the TCR library protocol tagged individual cDNA molecules with unique molecular identifiers. Both TCR alpha and beta chains were sequenced, and tight co-correlation was observed between alpha and beta sequence abundances in each sample. For the original study's pipeline: Decombinator V4 was used to perform V gene, J gene and CDR3 annotation of TCR sequences. TCRs were defined as expanded if a significant change between any two time points was detected under a Poisson model with p below 0.0001. Abundances of TCRs were expressed as counts per million after normalisation to the total number of TCRs sequenced in each sample. TRAV1-2 paired with TRAJ12, TRAJ20 or TRAJ33 defined MAIT TCRs, while TRAV10 paired with TRAJ18 defined iNKT TCRs. VDJdb, accessed on 1 November 2021, was searched for TCRs annotated for CMV, EBV and SARS-CoV-2, and TCRs annotated for more than one antigen were excluded. The public sequencing data were trimmed at Q25 with fastp and processed into clonotypes with MiXCR by TCRdb, which kept only in-frame beta chains. Under each unique CDR3 protein, matching rows form one entry showing the most common genes and DNA. The V and J calls, along with clone size, are taken from TCRdb and not from the paper's own processing. The sample profile shows under 85,000 distinct CDR3 sequences; 11% to 15% of them were found once. The ten top clones hold 10% to 11% of the sample.

Reading the germline V gene gives CDR1 MDHEN and CDR2 SYDVKM. Trimming takes 5 bases from V and 5 bases from J, and the germline ends sit 13 bases apart. Its CDR3 holds 14 amino acids, cysteine through phenylalanine. Just the 42-base CDR3 DNA is kept, in frame starting at base 1. Set within a cohort of healthcare workers in London, UK, this nested case-control study involved weekly PCR testing of nasopharyngeal swabs along with blood sampling. Between 23 and 31 March 2020, the week of the UK lockdown, healthcare workers were enrolled and then followed up weekly for as long as 16 weeks. This TCR came from an adult who was a healthcare worker with PCR-confirmed SARS-CoV-2 infection or an uninfected control (not recorded which). The V and J genes are TRBV28 and TRBJ2-1; possibly the D gene is TRBD2, per 7 matching bases. Sequencing input: whole blood. The CDR3 in this case is CASSPPGGHNEQFF. Read as DNA, the sequence is TGTGCCAGCAGTCCCCCCGGGGGGCACAATGAGCAGTTCTTC.